The rows below give T cell receptor beta chains drawn from one sample of a study of regulatory T cells in long-lasting Graves disease. Each CDR3 protein gets one entry after TCRdb re-called the multiplex PCR reads with MiXCR. This repertoire shows about 290,000 distinct CDR3 sequences, 20% to 25% found once; its top ten account for approximately 60%. The sample consisted of peripheral blood mononuclear cells (PBMCs), taken when the disease was refractory, from a patient treated with antithyroid drugs. Receptor source: a female donor with Graves disease. The CDR3 runs from the conserved cysteine through the conserved F or W. The D gene is left open where the match is weak. Some rows mark clone size as missing; the rest say once, few, many or name a class of expanded clone.

CDR3 protein,CDR3 DNA,J gene,V gene,clone size,D gene
CASSSPGTGPLNSPLHF,TGTGCCAGCAGTTCGCCCGGGACAGGCCCTTTAAATTCACCCCTCCACTTT,TRBJ1-6,TRBV12-3/TRBV12-4,.,TRBD1
CASSQLGDVEAFF,TGCGCCAGCAGCCAGCTAGGGGACGTCGAAGCTTTCTTT,TRBJ1-1,TRBV4-3,.,.
CASSYPGQIPPYEQYF,TGTGCCAGCAGTTACCCTGGACAGATCCCTCCCTACGAGCAGTACTTC,TRBJ2-7,TRBV6-2/TRBV6-3,.,.
CASRRQGSSTDTQYF,TGTGCCAGCAGACGACAGGGTTCTTCCACAGATACGCAGTATTTT,TRBJ2-3,TRBV6-1,.,TRBD1
CATRLMWGSNTEAFF,TGTGCCACTAGGTTAATGTGGGGGAGCAACACTGAAGCTTTCTTT,TRBJ1-1,TRBV19,.,.
CASSPNLRSATNEKLFF,TGTGCCAGCAGCCCAAACCTTAGGTCGGCAACTAATGAAAAACTGTTTTTT,TRBJ1-4,TRBV11-2,many,.
CASSVGIGVHAGNTIYF,TGTGCCAGCAGCGTAGGTATAGGGGTTCACGCTGGAAACACCATATATTTT,TRBJ1-3,TRBV9,.,.
CASSPGLAEQYF,TGTGCCAGCAGCCCGGGACTAGCTGAGCAGTACTTC,TRBJ2-7,TRBV6-1,many,TRBD2
CASSLGRRNTEAFF,TGTGCCAGCAGTTTGGGACGCAGGAACACTGAAGCTTTCTTT,TRBJ1-1,TRBV12-3/TRBV12-4,many,.
CASSATLNGNGYTF,TGTGCCAGCAGTGCTACTCTCAATGGCAATGGCTACACCTTC,TRBJ1-2,TRBV2,many,.
CASTNVHSHVYEQYF,TGTGCCAGCACGAACGTACACAGTCACGTCTACGAGCAGTACTTC,TRBJ2-7,TRBV6-1,few,.
CASSQAVGPADQPQHF,TGTGCCAGCAGCCAAGCAGTCGGACCGGCGGATCAGCCCCAGCATTTT,TRBJ1-5,TRBV4-2,few,.
CASRYLSGTDYGYTF,TGTGCCAGCAGGTATCTTTCCGGGACAGACTATGGCTACACCTTC,TRBJ1-2,TRBV2,.,TRBD1
CASSQDRQGEYWNTEAFF,TGCGCCAGCAGCCAAGACAGACAGGGGGAATACTGGAACACTGAAGCTTTCTTT,TRBJ1-1,TRBV4-3,few,TRBD1
CSASRGRVGTEAFF,TGCAGTGCTTCCAGGGGGCGGGTAGGGACTGAAGCTTTCTTT,TRBJ1-1,TRBV20-1,.,TRBD1
CASTGRGTEAFF,TGTGCCAGCACAGGGAGGGGCACTGAAGCTTTCTTT,TRBJ1-1,TRBV3-1,few,.
CASSLDGGTNTGELFF,TGTGCCAGCAGCTTAGACGGGGGGACGAACACCGGGGAGCTGTTTTTT,TRBJ2-2,TRBV7-2,many,TRBD2
CASSIHRGDQPQHF,TGTGCCAGCAGCATCCACAGGGGGGATCAGCCCCAGCATTTT,TRBJ1-5,TRBV6-1,few,TRBD1
CASSSARGHVTYEQYF,TGTGCCAGCAGTTCAGCCAGGGGCCACGTTACCTACGAGCAGTACTTC,TRBJ2-7,TRBV12-3/TRBV12-4,many,.
CASSPPGLAGLEQYF,TGTGCCAGCTCACCTCCGGGACTAGCGGGACTCGAGCAGTACTTC,TRBJ2-7,TRBV18,few,TRBD2